This T cell receptor beta chain originates from a study of shared clonotypes between healthy human individuals. The length of the CDR3 is 12 residues. Germline V CDR1 and CDR2: MDHEN, SYDVKM. Trimming cost V 6 bases and J 6 bases, with 12 bases left between them. Several immunoSEQ plates received, in even portions, the genomic DNA of each subset. Clones were sequenced by immunoSEQ multiplex PCR, and TCRdb holds only the in-frame ones, with some missing. The sample holds over a million clones, under 99% seen once. A few counts support this clone. This clonotype was sampled from a man aged 25 to 45 in good health. The chain links TRBV28 to TRBJ2-7; a weak D match, TRBD2 (6 bases). The sample consisted of naive CD4+ T cells sorted from blood. Stated subset: CD45RA+ positively selected. The CDR3 nucleotides are TGTGCCAGCAGCCGACTAGGGCGCGAGCAGTACTTC. This sequence encodes CASSRLGREQYF.